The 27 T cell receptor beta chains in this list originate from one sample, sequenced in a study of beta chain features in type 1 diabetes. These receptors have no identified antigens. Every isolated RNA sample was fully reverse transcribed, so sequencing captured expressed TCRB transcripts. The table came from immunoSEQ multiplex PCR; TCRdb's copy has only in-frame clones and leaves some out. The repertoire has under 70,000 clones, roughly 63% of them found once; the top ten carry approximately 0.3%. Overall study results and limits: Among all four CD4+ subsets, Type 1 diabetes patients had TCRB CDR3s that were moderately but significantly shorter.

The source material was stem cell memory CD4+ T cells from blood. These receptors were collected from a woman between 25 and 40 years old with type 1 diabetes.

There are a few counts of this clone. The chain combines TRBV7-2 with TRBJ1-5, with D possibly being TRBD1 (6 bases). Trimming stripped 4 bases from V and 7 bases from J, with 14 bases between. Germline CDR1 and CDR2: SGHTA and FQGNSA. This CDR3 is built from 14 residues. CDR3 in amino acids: CASSSNDRFQPQHF. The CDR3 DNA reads TGTGCCAGCAGCTCCAACGACAGGTTCCAGCCCCAGCATTTT.

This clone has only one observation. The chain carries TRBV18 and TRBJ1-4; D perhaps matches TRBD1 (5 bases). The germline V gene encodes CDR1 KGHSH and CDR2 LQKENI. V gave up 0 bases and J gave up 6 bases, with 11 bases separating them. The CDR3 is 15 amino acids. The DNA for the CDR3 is TGTGCCAGCTCACCACCCGGGGGTGCGTATGAAAAACTGTTTTTT. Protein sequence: CASSPPGGAYEKLFF.

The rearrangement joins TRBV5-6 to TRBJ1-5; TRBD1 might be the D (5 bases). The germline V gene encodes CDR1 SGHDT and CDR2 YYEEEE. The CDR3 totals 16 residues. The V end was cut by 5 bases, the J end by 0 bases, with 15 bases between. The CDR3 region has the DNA TGTGCCAGCAGTCTCCGGGACTACTATAGCAATCAGCCCCAGCATTTT. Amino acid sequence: CASSLRDYYSNQPQHF.

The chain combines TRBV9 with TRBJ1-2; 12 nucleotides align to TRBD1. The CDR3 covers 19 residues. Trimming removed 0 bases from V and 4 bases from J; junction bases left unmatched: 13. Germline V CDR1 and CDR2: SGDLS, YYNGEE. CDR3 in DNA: TGTGCCAGCAGCGTAGGTGACCGGGACAGGGGGCGCCAAGGCTATGGCTACACCTTC. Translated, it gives CASSVGDRDRGRQGYGYTF.

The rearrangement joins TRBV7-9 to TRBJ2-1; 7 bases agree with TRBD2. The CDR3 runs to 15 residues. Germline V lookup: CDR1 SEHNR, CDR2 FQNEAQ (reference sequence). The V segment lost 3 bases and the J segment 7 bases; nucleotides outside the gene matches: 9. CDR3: CASSLGLAEINEQFF. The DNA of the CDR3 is TGTGCCAGCAGCTTGGGGCTAGCGGAGATTAATGAGCAGTTCTTC.

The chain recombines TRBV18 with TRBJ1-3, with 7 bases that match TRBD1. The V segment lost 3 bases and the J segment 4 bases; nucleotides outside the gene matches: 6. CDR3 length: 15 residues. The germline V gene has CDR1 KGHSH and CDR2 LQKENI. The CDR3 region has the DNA TGTGCCAGCTCACCGCCCGGGACAGCAGGAAACACCATATATTTT. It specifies CASSPPGTAGNTIYF.

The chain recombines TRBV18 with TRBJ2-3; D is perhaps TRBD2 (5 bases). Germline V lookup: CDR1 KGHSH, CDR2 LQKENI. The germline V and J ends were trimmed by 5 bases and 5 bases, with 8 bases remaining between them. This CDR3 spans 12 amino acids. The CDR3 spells CASSVGGDTQYF. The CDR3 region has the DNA TGTGCCAGCTCAGTTGGAGGAGATACGCAGTATTTT.

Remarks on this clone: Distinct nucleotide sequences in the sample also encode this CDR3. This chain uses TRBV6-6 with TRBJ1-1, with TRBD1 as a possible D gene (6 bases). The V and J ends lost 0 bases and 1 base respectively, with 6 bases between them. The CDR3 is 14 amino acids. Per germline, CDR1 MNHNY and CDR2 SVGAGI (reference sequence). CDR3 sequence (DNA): TGTGCCAGCAGTTACTCAGGGGGGAACACTGAAGCTTTCTTT. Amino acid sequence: CASSYSGGNTEAFF.

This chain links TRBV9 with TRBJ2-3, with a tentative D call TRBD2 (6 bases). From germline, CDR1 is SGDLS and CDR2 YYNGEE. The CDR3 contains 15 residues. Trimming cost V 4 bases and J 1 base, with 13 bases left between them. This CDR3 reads CASSPVGEGTDTQYF. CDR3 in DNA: TGTGCCAGCAGCCCAGTTGGGGAGGGCACAGATACGCAGTATTTT.

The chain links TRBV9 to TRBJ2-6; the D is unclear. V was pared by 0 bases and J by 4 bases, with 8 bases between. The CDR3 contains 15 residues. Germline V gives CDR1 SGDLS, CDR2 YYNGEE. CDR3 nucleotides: TGTGCCAGCAGCGTAGGCGTTGCCGGGGCCAACGTCCTGACTTTC. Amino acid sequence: CASSVGVAGANVLTF. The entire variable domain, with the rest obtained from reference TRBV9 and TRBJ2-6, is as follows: DSGVTQTPKHLITATGQRVTLRCSPRSGDLSVYWYQQSLDQGLQFLIQYYNGEERAKGNILERFSAQQFPDLHSELNLSSLELGDSALYFCASSVGVAGANVLTFGAGSRLTVL.

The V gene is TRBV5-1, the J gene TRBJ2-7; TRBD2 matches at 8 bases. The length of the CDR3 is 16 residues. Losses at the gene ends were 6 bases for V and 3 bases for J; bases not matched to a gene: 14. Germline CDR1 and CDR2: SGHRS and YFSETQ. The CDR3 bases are TGCGCCAGCACCCCGGGGGATAGCGGGACGATCTACGAGCAGTACTTC. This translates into CASTPGDSGTIYEQYF.

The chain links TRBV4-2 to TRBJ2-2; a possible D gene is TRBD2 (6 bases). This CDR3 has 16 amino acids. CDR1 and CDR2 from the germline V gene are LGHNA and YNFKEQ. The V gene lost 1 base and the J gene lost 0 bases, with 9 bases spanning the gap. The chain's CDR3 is CASSQGLETNTGELFF. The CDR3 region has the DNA TGTGCCAGCAGCCAAGGACTAGAGACGAACACCGGGGAGCTGTTTTTT.

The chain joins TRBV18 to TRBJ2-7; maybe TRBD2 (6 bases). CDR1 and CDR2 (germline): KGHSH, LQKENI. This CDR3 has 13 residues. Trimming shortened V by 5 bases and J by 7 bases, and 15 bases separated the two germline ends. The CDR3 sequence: CASSTGTGVEQYF. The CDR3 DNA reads TGTGCCAGCTCAACGGGAACGGGGGTGGAGCAGTACTTC.

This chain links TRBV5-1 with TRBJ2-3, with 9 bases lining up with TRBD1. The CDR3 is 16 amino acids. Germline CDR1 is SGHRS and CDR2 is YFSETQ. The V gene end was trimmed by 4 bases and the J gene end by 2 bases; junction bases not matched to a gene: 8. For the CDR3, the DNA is TGCGCCAGCAGCGGACAGGGGCAGCGCTTCACAGATACGCAGTATTTT. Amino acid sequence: CASSGQGQRFTDTQYF.

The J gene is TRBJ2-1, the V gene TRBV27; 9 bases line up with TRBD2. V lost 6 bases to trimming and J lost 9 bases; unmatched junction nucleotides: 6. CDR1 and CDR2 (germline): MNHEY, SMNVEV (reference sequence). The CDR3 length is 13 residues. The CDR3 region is CASRSSGNGEQFF. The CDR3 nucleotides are TGTGCCAGCAGGTCTAGCGGGAATGGTGAGCAGTTCTTC.

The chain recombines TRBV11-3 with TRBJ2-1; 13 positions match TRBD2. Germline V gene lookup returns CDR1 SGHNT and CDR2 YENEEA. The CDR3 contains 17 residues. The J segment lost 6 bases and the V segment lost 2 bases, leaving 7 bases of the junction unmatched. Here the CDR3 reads CASSLRTSGRGRNEQFF. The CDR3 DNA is TGTGCCAGCAGCTTACGGACTAGCGGGAGAGGGCGCAATGAGCAGTTCTTC.

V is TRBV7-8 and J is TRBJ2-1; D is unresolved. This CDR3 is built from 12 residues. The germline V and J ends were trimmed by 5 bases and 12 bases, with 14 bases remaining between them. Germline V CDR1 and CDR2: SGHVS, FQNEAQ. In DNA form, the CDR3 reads TGTGCCAGCAGCCCAGACTCACCGGGGCAGTTCTTC. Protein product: CASSPDSPGQFF.

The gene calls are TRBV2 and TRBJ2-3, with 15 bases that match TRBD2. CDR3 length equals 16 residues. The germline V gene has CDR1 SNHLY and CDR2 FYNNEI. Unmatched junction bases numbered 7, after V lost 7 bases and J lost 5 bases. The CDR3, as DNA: TGTGCCAGCACTAGACAGGGACTAGCGGGAGGAGATACGCAGTATTTT. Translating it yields CASTRQGLAGGDTQYF.

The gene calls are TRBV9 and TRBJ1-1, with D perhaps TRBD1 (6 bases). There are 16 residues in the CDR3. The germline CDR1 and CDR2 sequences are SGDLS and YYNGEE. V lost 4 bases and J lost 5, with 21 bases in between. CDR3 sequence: CASSPNPDATGTEAFF. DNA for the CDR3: TGTGCCAGCAGCCCGAACCCCGATGCCACAGGGACTGAAGCTTTCTTT.

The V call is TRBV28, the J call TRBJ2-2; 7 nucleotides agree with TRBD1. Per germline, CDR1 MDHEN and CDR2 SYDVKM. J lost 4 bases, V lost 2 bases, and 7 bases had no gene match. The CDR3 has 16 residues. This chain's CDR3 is CASSLILTGSTGELFF. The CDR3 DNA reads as TGTGCCAGCAGTTTAATATTGACAGGGAGCACCGGGGAGCTGTTTTTT.

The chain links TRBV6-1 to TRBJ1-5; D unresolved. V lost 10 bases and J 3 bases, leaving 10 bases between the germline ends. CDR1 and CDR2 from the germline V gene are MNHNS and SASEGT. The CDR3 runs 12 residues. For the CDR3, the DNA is TGTGCCACAGGCCGCCTCAATCAGCCCCAGCATTTT. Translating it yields CATGRLNQPQHF.

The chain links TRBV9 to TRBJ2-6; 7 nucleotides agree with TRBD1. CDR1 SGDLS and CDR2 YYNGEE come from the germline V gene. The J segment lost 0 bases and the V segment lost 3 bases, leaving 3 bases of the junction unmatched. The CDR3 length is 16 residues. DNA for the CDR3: TGTGCCAGCAGCGCATCAGGGGGCTCTGGGGCCAACGTCCTGACTTTC. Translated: CASSASGGSGANVLTF.

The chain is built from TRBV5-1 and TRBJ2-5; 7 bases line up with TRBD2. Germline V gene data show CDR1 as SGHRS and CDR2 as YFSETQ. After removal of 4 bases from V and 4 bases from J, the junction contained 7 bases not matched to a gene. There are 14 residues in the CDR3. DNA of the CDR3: TGCGCCAGCAGCAGGGGAGGGCCGGGAGAGACCCAGTACTTC. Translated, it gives CASSRGGPGETQYF.

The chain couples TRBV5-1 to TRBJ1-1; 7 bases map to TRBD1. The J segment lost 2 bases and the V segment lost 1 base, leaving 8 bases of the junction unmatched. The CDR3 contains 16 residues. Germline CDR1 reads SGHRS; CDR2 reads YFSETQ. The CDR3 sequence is CASSLWGTGDNTEAFF. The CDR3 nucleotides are TGCGCCAGCAGCTTGTGGGGAACAGGGGACAACACTGAAGCTTTCTTT.

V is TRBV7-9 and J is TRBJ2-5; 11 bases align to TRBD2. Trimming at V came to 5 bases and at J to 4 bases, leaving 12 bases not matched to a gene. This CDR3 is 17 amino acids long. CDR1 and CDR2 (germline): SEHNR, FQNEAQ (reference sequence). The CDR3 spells CASSQGSTSGVTETQYF. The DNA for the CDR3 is TGTGCCAGCAGCCAAGGGTCGACTAGCGGGGTCACAGAGACCCAGTACTTC.

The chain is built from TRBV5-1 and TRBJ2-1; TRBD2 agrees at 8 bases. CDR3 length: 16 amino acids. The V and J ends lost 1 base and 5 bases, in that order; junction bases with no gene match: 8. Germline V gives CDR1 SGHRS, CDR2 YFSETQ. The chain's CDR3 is CASSLYAGGPDNEQFF. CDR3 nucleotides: TGCGCCAGCAGCTTGTACGCGGGAGGACCGGACAATGAGCAGTTCTTC.

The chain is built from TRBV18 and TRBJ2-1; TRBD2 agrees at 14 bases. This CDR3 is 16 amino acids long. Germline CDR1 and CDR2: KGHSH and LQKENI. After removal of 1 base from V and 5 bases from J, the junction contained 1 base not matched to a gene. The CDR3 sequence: CASSPLGLAGDNEQFF. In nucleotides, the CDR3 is TGTGCCAGCTCACCACTGGGACTAGCGGGAGACAATGAGCAGTTCTTC.